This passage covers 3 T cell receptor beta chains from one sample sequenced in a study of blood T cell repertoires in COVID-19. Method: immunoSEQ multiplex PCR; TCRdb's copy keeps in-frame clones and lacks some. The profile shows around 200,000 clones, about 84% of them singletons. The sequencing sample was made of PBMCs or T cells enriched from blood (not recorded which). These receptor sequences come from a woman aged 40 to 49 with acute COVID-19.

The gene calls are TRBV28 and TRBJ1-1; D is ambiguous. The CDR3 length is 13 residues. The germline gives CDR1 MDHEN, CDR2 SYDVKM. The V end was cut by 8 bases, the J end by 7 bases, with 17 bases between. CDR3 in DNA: TGTGCCAGCCGGAGGGAGGGTTCCCTTGAAGCTTTCTTT. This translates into CASRREGSLEAFF.

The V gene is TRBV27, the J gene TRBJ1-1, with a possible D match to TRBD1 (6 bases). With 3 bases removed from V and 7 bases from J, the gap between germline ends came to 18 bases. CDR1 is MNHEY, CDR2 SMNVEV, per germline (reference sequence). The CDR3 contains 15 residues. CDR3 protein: CASSFLGQPNGEAFF. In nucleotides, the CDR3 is TGTGCCAGCAGTTTCCTGGGACAACCGAACGGTGAAGCTTTCTTT.

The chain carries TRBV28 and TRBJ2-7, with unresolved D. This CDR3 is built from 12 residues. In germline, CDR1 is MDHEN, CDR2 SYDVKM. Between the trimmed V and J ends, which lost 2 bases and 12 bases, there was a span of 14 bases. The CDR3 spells CASSLLGRNLYF. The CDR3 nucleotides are TGTGCCAGCAGTTTACTGGGCCGGAACCTGTACTTC.